The 26 T cell receptor beta chains below come from one sample, sequenced in a study of blood T cell repertoires in COVID-19. Libraries were prepared by immunoSEQ multiplex PCR; TCRdb keeps only in-frame clonotypes and omits some of them. The sample lists 440,000 or so clones, around nine tenths seen once, with under 2% in the top ten. The specimen was peripheral blood. Source of these receptors: a middle-aged woman with COVID-19, enrolled during active disease.

This chain uses TRBV15 with TRBJ2-5; TRBD2 might be the D (6 bases). The V end was cut by 2 bases, the J end by 5 bases, with 15 bases between. The germline V gene has CDR1 LNHNV and CDR2 YYDKDF (reference sequence). The length of the CDR3 is 15 residues. CDR3 in DNA: TGTGCCACCAGCAGATCTATGGGACTTCTGGAGACCCAGTACTTC. This translates into CATSRSMGLLETQYF.

The chain is built from TRBV5-1 and TRBJ1-2; D is perhaps TRBD1 (5 bases). CDR1 is SGHRS, CDR2 YFSETQ, per germline. Trimming took off 0 bases at V and 4 bases at J, with 13 bases between the two ends. This CDR3 has 15 residues. CDR3 DNA: TGCGCCAGCAGCTTGGGGGCGAGACAGTCCTATGGCTACACCTTC. Amino acid sequence: CASSLGARQSYGYTF.

This chain connects TRBV28 to TRBJ2-5; maybe TRBD1 (6 bases). Trimming took off 6 bases at V and 2 bases at J, with 16 bases between the two ends. Germline values: CDR1 MDHEN, CDR2 SYDVKM. The CDR3 runs 15 residues. The chain's CDR3 is CASSLMRGGQETQYF. In DNA, the CDR3 is TGTGCCAGCAGCCTCATGAGAGGGGGACAAGAGACCCAGTACTTC.

The chain recombines TRBV19 with TRBJ1-1, with 7 bases lining up with TRBD1. Germline CDR1 and CDR2: LNHDA and SQIVND (reference sequence). The trim removed 6 bases at V and 0 bases at J, leaving 13 bases unmatched. This CDR3 is 17 amino acids long. CDR3: CASRGAGGINMNTEAFF. CDR3 nucleotides: TGTGCCAGTAGGGGGGCAGGGGGGATCAACATGAACACTGAAGCTTTCTTT.

The rearrangement uses TRBV9 and TRBJ2-2; 7 bases fit TRBD1. Germline trimming cut 6 bases from V and 0 bases from J; bases unmatched to any gene: 8. CDR3 size: 16 residues. Germline V CDR1 and CDR2: SGDLS, YYNGEE. The chain's CDR3 is CASTQRQGPNTGELFF. The DNA of the CDR3 is TGTGCCAGCACCCAAAGACAGGGCCCGAACACCGGGGAGCTGTTTTTT.

V is TRBV27 and J is TRBJ2-1; perhaps TRBD2 as D (6 bases). Germline-derived CDR1 and CDR2 are MNHEY and SMNVEV (reference sequence). V was pared by 4 bases and J by 1 base, with 17 bases between. CDR3 size: 17 residues. CDR3 sequence reads: CASSSLTPAGSYNEQFF. Written as DNA, the CDR3 is TGTGCCAGCAGTTCCTTAACCCCCGCGGGATCCTACAATGAGCAGTTCTTC.

This rearrangement joins TRBV27 to TRBJ1-6; 10 nucleotides match TRBD1. The CDR3 covers 16 residues. Losses at the gene ends were 3 bases for V and 11 bases for J; bases not matched to a gene: 10. Germline loops: CDR1 MNHEY, CDR2 SMNVEV (reference sequence). CDR3: CASSFRSGTGEPPLHF. The CDR3 DNA follows: TGTGCCAGCAGTTTTCGATCCGGGACAGGGGAACCACCCCTCCACTTT.

This chain uses TRBV5-1 with TRBJ1-3; D is unclear. Germline V gene sequence: CDR1 SGHRS, CDR2 YFSETQ. With 5 bases removed from V and 0 bases from J, the gap between germline ends came to 12 bases. The CDR3 sequence is 15 residues long. The chain's CDR3 is CASSKTPDSGNTIYF. CDR3 sequence (DNA): TGCGCCAGCAGTAAAACACCCGACTCTGGAAACACCATATATTTT.

The V call is TRBV15, the J call TRBJ2-7; 10 bases are shared with TRBD1. The CDR3 extends over 15 amino acids. The V gene end was trimmed by 3 bases and the J gene end by 4 bases; junction bases not matched to a gene: 6. CDR1 and CDR2 (germline): LNHNV, YYDKDF (reference sequence). CDR3 bases: TGTGCCACCAGCAGGATCCGGGACAGGGGATACGAGCAGTACTTC. This sequence encodes CATSRIRDRGYEQYF. Full variable domain (outside the CDR3, taken from reference TRBV15 and TRBJ2-7): DAMVIQNPRYQVTQFGKPVTLSCSQTLNHNVMYWYQQKSSQAPKLLFHYYDKDFNNEADTPDNFQSRRPNTSFCFLDIRSPGLGDTAMYLCATSRIRDRGYEQYFGPGTRLTVT.

The V call is TRBV7-9, the J call TRBJ1-1, with TRBD1 matching over 7 bases. The CDR3 spans 17 residues. Looked up from germline, CDR1 is SEHNR and CDR2 is FQNEAQ (reference sequence). Losses at the gene ends were 5 bases for V and 3 bases for J; bases not matched to a gene: 15. The CDR3 protein is CASSHLRPGQLDTEAFF. CDR3 bases: TGTGCCAGCAGCCATCTACGGCCGGGACAGCTAGACACTGAAGCTTTCTTT. Filled out from reference TRBV7-9 and TRBJ1-1, the complete variable domain reads DTGVSQNPRHKITKRGQNVTFRCDPISEHNRLYWYRQTLGQGPEFLTYFQNEAQLEKSRLLSDRFSAERPKGSFSTLEIQRTEQGDSAMYLCASSHLRPGQLDTEAFFGQGTRLTVV.

The chain employs TRBV5-8 and TRBJ1-5; D may be TRBD1 (5 bases). This CDR3 has 15 residues. The V gene lost 2 bases and the J gene lost 0 bases, with 9 bases spanning the gap. Germline V gene lookup returns CDR1 SGHTS and CDR2 YDEGEE. The CDR3, as DNA: TGTGCCAGCAGCTTTAGGACACTTAGCAATCAGCCCCAGCATTTT. Amino acid sequence: CASSFRTLSNQPQHF.

The chain links TRBV4-3 to TRBJ2-7; TRBD1 is a possible D gene (5 bases). This CDR3 contains 15 residues. Germline V gene sequence: CDR1 LGHNA, CDR2 YSLEER. Deletions cut 2 bases from V and 3 bases from J, with 14 bases between. Here the CDR3 reads CASSQQVTALYEQYF. CDR3 DNA sequence: TGCGCCAGCAGCCAACAGGTGACAGCCCTCTACGAGCAGTACTTC.

A few counts support this clone. V is TRBV28 and J is TRBJ2-2; TRBD2 is a possible D gene (5 bases). Trimming shortened V by 2 bases and J by 5 bases, and 12 bases separated the two germline ends. Germline values: CDR1 MDHEN, CDR2 SYDVKM. CDR3 length equals 15 residues. The CDR3: CASSLAGRETGELFF. CDR3 coding DNA: TGTGCCAGCAGTTTAGCTGGACGGGAAACCGGGGAGCTGTTTTTT.

The chain is built from TRBV21-1 and TRBJ2-2; the D segment call TRBD1 is taken from the table without a DNA check. TRBV21-1 is reported as a pseudogene. There are 21 residues in the CDR3. CDR3 in amino acids: CASSKPTGVRPRAGNTGELFF. The CDR3 region has the DNA TGTGCCAGCAGCAAGCCGACAGGGGTAAGACCGCGCGCCGGGAACACCGGGGAGCTGTTTTTT.

The sample holds one count of this clone. The chain has TRBV30 and TRBJ1-5, with D possibly being TRBD1 (5 bases). V gave up 0 bases and J gave up 4 bases, with 16 bases separating them. The V gene's germline CDR1 is GTSNPN and CDR2 SVGIG (reference sequence). The CDR3 consists of 16 residues. The CDR3 here is CAWSVYRGVGNQPQHF. The CDR3 nucleotides read TGTGCCTGGAGTGTATATAGGGGCGTGGGGAATCAGCCCCAGCATTTT.

The chain couples TRBV19 to TRBJ2-1; D not resolved. Germline lookup yields CDR1 LNHDA and CDR2 SQIVND (reference sequence). The V and J ends lost 4 bases and 4 bases respectively, with 8 bases between them. This CDR3 is 13 amino acids long. The CDR3 DNA reads as TGTGCCAGTAGTAAAGCCCGGTACAATGAGCAGTTCTTC. Protein sequence: CASSKARYNEQFF.

V and J are TRBV1 and TRBJ1-3; the D segment call TRBD1 is taken from the table without a DNA check. TRBV1 counts as a pseudogene. The CDR3 has 19 residues. The CDR3 region is CTSSQEPPLTGNSGNTIYF. CDR3 in DNA: TGCACCAGCAGCCAAGAACCACCACTTACAGGGAACTCTGGAAACACCATATATTTT.

The genes are TRBV18 and TRBJ1-1, with D perhaps TRBD1 (6 bases). Looked up from germline, CDR1 is KGHSH and CDR2 is LQKENI. Trimming cost V 4 bases and J 6 bases, with 9 bases left between them. The CDR3 covers 12 residues. As DNA, the CDR3 is TGTGCCAGCTCACTAACAGGGCCTGAAGCTTTCTTT. This codes for CASSLTGPEAFF.

This chain links TRBV4-3 with TRBJ1-2; D gene unclear. V dropped 2 bases and J dropped 7 bases, with 14 bases sitting between them. The CDR3 runs to 14 residues. Germline V gives CDR1 LGHNA, CDR2 YSLEER. This chain's CDR3 is CASSQIIREGGYTF. For the CDR3, the DNA is TGCGCCAGCAGCCAAATCATAAGGGAGGGTGGCTACACCTTC.

The chain combines TRBV11-2 with TRBJ1-1; tentatively, D is TRBD1 (5 bases). The V gene lost 3 bases and the J gene lost 0 bases, with 8 bases spanning the gap. Germline V gives CDR1 SGHAT, CDR2 FQNNGV. CDR3 size: 14 residues. CDR3 loop: CASSFAGMNTEAFF. CDR3 DNA sequence: TGTGCCAGCAGCTTTGCAGGGATGAACACTGAAGCTTTCTTT.

V usage is TRBV7-2 and J usage is TRBJ1-4; the D is unclear. The CDR3 is 15 residues long. Trimming pared 5 bases from V and 4 bases from J, leaving 14 bases between. Germline CDR1 and CDR2: SGHTA and FQGNSA. The CDR3 DNA sequence: TGTGCCAGCAGCCTATACCCGGGGTTTAATGAAAAACTGTTTTTT. Residues: CASSLYPGFNEKLFF.

The V call is TRBV3-1 (or the pseudogene TRBV3-2), the J call TRBJ2-2; possible D gene TRBD1, 5 bases. V lost 0 bases to trimming and J lost 3 bases, with 11 bases between them. The CDR3 covers 16 residues. In germline, CDR1 is LGHDT, CDR2 YNNKEL (reference sequence). DNA of the CDR3: TGTGCCAGCAGCCAAGAGACGGCAGGGTACACCGGGGAGCTGTTTTTT. Its translation: CASSQETAGYTGELFF.

Only one count was recorded for this clone. This sequence joins TRBV7-9 and TRBJ2-1; tentative D call: TRBD2 (5 bases). The germline V gene has CDR1 SEHNR and CDR2 FQNEAQ (reference sequence). Trimming removed 5 bases from V and 3 bases from J, with 14 bases in between. The CDR3 is 15 amino acids. CDR3 region: CASSLTSSVYNEQFF. CDR3 DNA sequence: TGTGCCAGCAGCCTTACTAGTTCAGTCTACAATGAGCAGTTCTTC.

CDR3 sequence reads: CASSQDWSVGAGAFF. The CDR3 DNA reads TGTGCCAGCAGCCAAGATTGGAGTGTGGGGGCGGGTGCTTTCTTT. The chain has TRBV4-2 and TRBJ1-1; D possibly corresponds to TRBD1 (6 bases). The V end lost 0 bases, the J end lost 11 bases, and 19 bases lay between the germline ends. CDR3 length: 15 residues. Germline V CDR1 and CDR2: LGHNA, YNFKEQ.

The V call is TRBV10-3, the J call TRBJ2-5; 13 positions agree with TRBD2. V dropped 2 bases and J dropped 2; count of bases not matched to a gene: 2. The CDR3 loop spans 16 amino acids. Germline V gives CDR1 ENHRY, CDR2 SYGVKD. CDR3 protein: CAISEELAGGQETQYF. In nucleotides, the CDR3 is TGTGCCATCAGTGAGGAACTAGCGGGGGGGCAAGAGACCCAGTACTTC.

This chain uses TRBV9 with TRBJ1-1; D ambiguous. V lost 3 bases to trimming and J lost 0 bases, with 12 bases between them. The germline V gene has CDR1 SGDLS and CDR2 YYNGEE. CDR3 length equals 15 residues. CDR3 nucleotide sequence: TGTGCCAGCAGCGCCGAGAATATAATGAACACTGAAGCTTTCTTT. The encoded protein is CASSAENIMNTEAFF. Based on the CDR3 plus reference TRBV9 and TRBJ1-1, the full variable domain is DSGVTQTPKHLITATGQRVTLRCSPRSGDLSVYWYQQSLDQGLQFLIQYYNGEERAKGNILERFSAQQFPDLHSELNLSSLELGDSALYFCASSAENIMNTEAFFGQGTRLTVV.